This T cell receptor beta chain is from a study of OX40 agonist ivuxolimab in advanced cancers. Study details: Prior therapy, whether anti-PD-1, anti-PD-L1 or anti-CTLA-4, was allowed, and under 50% had some. Two patients with cutaneous melanoma and one with hepatocellular carcinoma, three in total, showed partial responses.

The data were produced by immunoSEQ multiplex PCR, yet TCRdb's version contains in-frame clones alone and is incomplete. The table has about 77,000 clones, nearly 90% seen once. There are 14 residues in the CDR3. V was pared by 5 bases and J by 4 bases, with 4 bases of the junction left unmatched. Germline V CDR1 and CDR2: SEHNR, FQNEAQ (reference sequence). The source is an adult with an advanced solid tumor such as melanoma, head and neck, liver or kidney cancer. Sequencing was performed on CD4+ or CD8+ T cells sorted from blood, taken in a trial of the OX40 agonist ivuxolimab. The chain employs TRBV7-9 and TRBJ1-1; 10 bases are shared with TRBD1. CDR3 nucleotides: TGTGCCAGCAGCCTCCGGACAGGGGGCACTGAAGCTTTCTTT. Amino acids: CASSLRTGGTEAFF.